This TCR beta chain originates from a study of blood T cell repertoires in COVID-19. Study overall: Sites across the United States, Italy and Spain contributed samples from acute and convalescent COVID-19. Nucleic acid was either cDNA or gDNA, and it came from T cells, B-cell-depleted T cells, or PBMCs.

Data came from immunoSEQ multiplex PCR; TCRdb stores just in-frame clones and leaves some out. The table has hundreds of thousands of clones, less than 90% seen once. With V trimmed by 3 bases and J by 4 bases, 1 base remained unmatched. The CDR3 has 15 residues. CDR1 is SGDLS and CDR2 is YYNGEE in the germline V gene. The cohort comprised adults aged about 18 to 100 years residing in about 25 US areas. This TCR was sampled from a woman in her forties or fifties who had recovered from COVID-19. The chain joins TRBV9 to TRBJ2-1; 13 positions match TRBD2. The source material was PBMCs or T cells enriched from blood (not recorded which). As DNA, the CDR3 is TGTGCCAGCAGCGGGACTAGCGGGAGTTACAATGAGCAGTTCTTC. Translated, it gives CASSGTSGSYNEQFF. Complete variable domain (other parts from reference TRBV9 and TRBJ2-1): DSGVTQTPKHLITATGQRVTLRCSPRSGDLSVYWYQQSLDQGLQFLIQYYNGEERAKGNILERFSAQQFPDLHSELNLSSLELGDSALYFCASSGTSGSYNEQFFGPGTRLTVL.